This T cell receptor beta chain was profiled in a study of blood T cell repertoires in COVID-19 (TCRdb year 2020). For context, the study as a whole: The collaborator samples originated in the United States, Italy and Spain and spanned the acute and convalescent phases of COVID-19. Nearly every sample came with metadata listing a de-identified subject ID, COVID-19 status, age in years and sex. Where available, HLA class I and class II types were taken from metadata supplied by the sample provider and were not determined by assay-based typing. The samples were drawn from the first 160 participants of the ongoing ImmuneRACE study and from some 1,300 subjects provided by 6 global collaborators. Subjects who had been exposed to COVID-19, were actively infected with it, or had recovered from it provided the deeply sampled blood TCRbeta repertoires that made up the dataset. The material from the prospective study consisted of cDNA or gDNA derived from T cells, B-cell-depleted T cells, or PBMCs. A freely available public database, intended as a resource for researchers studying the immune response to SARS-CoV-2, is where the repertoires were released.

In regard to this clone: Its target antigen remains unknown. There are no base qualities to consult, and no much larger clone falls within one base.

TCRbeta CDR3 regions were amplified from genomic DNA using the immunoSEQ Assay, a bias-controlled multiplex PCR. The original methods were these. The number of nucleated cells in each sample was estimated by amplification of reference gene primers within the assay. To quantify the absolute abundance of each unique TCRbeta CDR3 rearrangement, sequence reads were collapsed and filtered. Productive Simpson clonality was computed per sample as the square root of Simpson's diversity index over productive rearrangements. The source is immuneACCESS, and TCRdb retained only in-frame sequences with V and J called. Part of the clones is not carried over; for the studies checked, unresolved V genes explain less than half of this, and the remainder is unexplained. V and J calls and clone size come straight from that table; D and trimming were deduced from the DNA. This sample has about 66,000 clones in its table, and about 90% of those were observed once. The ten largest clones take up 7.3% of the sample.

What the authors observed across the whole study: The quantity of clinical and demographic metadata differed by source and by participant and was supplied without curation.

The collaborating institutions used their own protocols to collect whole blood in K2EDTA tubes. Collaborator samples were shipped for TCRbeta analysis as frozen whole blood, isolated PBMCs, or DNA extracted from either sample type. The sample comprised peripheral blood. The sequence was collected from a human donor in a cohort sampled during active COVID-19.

CDR3 protein: CAWSVQQPSSYNEQFF. The nucleotide sequence is given as TGTGCCTGGAGTGTACAGCAGCCAAGCTCCTACAATGAGCAGTTCTTC. The V and J genes are TRBV30 and TRBJ2-1; no D gene can be assigned with confidence. V is reduced by 0 bases and J by 0 bases, leaving a spacing of 12 bases between them. Looking up the germline V gene (reference sequence) yields CDR1 GTSNPN and CDR2 SVGIG. The CDR3, cysteine through phenylalanine, is 16 amino acids long. Solely the CDR3 DNA is kept, with 48 bases framed from the first base.